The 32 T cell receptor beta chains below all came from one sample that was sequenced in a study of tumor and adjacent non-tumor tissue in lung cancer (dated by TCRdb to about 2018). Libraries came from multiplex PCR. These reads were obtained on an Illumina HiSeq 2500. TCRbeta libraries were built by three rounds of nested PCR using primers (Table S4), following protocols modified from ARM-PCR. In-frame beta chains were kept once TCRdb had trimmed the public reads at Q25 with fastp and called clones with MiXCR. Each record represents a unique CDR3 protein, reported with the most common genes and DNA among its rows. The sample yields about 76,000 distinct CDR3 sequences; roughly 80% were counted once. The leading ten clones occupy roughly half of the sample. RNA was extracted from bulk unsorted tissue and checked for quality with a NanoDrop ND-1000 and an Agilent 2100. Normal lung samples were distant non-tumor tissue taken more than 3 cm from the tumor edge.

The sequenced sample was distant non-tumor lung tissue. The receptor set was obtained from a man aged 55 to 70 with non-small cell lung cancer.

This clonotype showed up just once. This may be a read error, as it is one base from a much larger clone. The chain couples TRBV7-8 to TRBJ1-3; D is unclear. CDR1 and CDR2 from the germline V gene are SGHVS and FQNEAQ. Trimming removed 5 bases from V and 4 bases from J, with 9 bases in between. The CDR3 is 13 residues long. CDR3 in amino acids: CASSLWVGNTIYF. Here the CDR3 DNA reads TGTGCCAGCAGCCTATGGGTGGGAAACACCATATATTTT.

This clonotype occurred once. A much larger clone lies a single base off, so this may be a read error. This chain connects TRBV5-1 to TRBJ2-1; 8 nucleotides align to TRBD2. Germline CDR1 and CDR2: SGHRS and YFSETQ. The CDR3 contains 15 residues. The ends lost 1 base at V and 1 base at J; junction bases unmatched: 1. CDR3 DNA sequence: TGCGCCAGCAGCTTGACGGGGGGGTCCTACAATGAGCAGTTCTTC. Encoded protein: CASSLTGGSYNEQFF.

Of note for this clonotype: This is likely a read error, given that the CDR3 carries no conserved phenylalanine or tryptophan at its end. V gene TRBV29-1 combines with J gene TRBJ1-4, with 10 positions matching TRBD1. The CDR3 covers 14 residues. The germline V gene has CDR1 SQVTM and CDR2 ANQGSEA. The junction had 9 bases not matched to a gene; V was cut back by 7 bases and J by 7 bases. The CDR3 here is CSAHDRGLGEKLFL. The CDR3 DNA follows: TGCAGCGCTCACGACAGGGGGCTCGGTGAAAAACTGTTTCTT.

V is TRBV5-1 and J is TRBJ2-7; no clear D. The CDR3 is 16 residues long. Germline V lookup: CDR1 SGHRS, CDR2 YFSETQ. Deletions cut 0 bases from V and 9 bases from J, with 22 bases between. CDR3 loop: CASSLASGYGYDAQYF. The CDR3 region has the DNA TGCGCCAGCAGCTTGGCCTCCGGCTATGGCTACGACGCGCAGTACTTC.

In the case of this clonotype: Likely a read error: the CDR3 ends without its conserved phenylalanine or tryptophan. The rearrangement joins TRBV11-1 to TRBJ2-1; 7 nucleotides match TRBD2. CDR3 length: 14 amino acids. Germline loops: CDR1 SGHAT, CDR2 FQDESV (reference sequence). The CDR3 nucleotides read TGTGCAAGCAGCCATGCCCGGGAGGTCCTTGAACAGTTCTTG. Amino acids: CASSHAREVLEQFL.

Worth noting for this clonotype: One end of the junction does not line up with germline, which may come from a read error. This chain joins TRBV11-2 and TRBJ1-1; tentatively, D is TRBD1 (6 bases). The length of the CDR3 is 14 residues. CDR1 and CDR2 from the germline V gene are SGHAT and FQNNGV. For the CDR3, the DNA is TGTGTCAGCCTACCGGGACACCAGAACACTGAAGCTATTTTT. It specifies CVSLPGHQNTEAIF. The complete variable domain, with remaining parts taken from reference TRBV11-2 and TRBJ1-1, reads EAGVAQSPRYKIIEKRQSVAFWCNPISGHATLYWYQQILGQGPKLLIQFQNNGVVDDSQLPKDRFSAERLKGVDSTLKIQPAKLEDSAVYLCVSLPGHQNTEAIFGQGTRLTVV.

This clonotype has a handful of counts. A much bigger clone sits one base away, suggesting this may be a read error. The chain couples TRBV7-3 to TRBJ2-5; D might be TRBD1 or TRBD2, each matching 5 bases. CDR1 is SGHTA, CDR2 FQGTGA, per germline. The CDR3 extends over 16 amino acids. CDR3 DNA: TGTGCCATCAGCCTAATGGGGCTGGGACACCAAGAGACCCAGTACTTC. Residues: CAISLMGLGHQETQYF.

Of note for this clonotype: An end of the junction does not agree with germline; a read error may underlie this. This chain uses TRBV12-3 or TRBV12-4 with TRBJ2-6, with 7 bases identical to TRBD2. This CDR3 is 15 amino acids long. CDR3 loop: CASIQGLSGANVPTF. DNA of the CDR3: TGTGCCAGCATCCAGGGACTATCTGGGGCCAACGTCCCGACTTTC.

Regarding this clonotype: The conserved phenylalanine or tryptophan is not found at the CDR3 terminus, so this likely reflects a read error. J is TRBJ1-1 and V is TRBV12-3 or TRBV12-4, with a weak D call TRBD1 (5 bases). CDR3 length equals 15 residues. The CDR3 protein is CVSNFPGILNTEAFL. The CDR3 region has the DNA TGTGTCAGCAATTTCCCAGGGATACTGAACACTGAAGCTTTCTTG.

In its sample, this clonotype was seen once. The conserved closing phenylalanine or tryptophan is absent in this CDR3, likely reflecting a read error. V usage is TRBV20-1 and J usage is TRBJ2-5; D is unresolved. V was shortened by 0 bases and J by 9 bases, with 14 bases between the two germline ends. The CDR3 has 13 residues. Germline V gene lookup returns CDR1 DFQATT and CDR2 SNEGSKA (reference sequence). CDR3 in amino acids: CSARDKSVQAQYL. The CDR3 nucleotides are TGCAGTGCTAGAGATAAGTCAGTGCAGGCCCAGTACTTA.

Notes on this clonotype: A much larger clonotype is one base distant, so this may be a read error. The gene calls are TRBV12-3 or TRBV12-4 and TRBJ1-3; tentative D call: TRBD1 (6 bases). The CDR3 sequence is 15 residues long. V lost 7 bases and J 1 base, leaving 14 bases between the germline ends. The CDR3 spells CASTDLDRSGNTIYF. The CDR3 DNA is TGTGCCAGCACTGACCTGGACAGATCTGGAAACACCATATATTTT.

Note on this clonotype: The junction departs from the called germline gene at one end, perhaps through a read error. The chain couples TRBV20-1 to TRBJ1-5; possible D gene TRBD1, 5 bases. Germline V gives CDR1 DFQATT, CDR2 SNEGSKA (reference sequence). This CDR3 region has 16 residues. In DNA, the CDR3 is TGCAGTGCCTTCCCGACGGGGCGCGCGGGCAACCAGCCCCAGCATTTT. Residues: CSAFPTGRAGNQPQHF.

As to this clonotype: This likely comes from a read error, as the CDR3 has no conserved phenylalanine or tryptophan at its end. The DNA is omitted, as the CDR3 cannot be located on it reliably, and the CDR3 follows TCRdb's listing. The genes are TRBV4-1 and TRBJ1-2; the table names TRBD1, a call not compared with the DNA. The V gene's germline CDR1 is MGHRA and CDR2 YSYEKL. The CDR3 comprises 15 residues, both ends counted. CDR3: CASSQGRGPNYGYIL.

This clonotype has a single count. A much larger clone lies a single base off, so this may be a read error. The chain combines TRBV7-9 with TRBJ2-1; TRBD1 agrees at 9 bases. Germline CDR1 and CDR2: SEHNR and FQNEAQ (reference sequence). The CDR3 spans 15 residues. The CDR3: CACSLSFGTGNEQFF. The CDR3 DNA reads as TGTGCCTGCAGCTTGAGCTTTGGGACAGGGAATGAGCAGTTCTTC.

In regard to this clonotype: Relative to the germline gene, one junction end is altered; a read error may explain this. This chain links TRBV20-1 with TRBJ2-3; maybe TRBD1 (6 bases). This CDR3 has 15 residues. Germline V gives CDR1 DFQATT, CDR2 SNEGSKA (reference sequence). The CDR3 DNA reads TGCAGTGCTAGAACCCAGGGACACGGCAAAGATACGCTGTATTTT. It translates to CSARTQGHGKDTLYF.

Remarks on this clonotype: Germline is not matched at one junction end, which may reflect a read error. In DNA, the CDR3 is TGCAGCGTCCCTAGCGGGGGGACCTGGACAGATGCGCAGTATTTT. Amino acid sequence: CSVPSGGTWTDAQYF. The chain employs TRBV29-1 and TRBJ2-3; 11 bases align to TRBD2. CDR1 is SQVTM, CDR2 ANQGSEA, per germline. The CDR3 has 15 residues.

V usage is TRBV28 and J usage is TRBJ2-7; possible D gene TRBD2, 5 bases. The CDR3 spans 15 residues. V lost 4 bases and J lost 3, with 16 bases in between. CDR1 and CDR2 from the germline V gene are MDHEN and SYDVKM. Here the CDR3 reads CASSWPGLGIYEQYF. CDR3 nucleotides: TGTGCCAGCAGTTGGCCGGGATTGGGAATCTACGAGCAGTACTTC.

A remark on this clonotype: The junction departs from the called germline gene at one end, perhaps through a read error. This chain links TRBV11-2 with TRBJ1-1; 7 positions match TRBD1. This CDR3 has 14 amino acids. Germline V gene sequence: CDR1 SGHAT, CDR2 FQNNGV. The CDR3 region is CTSSLTGRGTEAFF. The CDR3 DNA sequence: TGTACCAGCAGTTTGACAGGGAGGGGGACTGAAGCTTTCTTT. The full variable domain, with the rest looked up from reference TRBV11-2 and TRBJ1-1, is EAGVAQSPRYKIIEKRQSVAFWCNPISGHATLYWYQQILGQGPKLLIQFQNNGVVDDSQLPKDRFSAERLKGVDSTLKIQPAKLEDSAVYLCTSSLTGRGTEAFFGQGTRLTVV.

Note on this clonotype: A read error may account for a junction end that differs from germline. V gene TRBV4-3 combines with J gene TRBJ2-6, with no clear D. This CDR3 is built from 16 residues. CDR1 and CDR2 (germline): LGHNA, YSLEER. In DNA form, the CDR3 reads TGCGCCATCAGCCAAGAGGCGGTGTCTGGGCTCAACGTCCTGACTTTC. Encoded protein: CAISQEAVSGLNVLTF.

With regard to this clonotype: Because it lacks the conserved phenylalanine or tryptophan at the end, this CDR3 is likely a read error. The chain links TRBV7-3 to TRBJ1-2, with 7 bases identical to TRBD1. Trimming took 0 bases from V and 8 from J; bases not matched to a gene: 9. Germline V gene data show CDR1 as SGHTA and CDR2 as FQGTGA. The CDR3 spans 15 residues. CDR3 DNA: TGTGCCAGCAGCTTAACGGGGGACAGTGTCTACGGCTACACCCTC. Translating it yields CASSLTGDSVYGYTL.

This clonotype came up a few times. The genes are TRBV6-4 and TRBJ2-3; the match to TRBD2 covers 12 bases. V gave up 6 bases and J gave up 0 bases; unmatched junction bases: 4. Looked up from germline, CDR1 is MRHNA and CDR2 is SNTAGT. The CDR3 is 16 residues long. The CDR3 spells CASSSTSGGSTDTQYF. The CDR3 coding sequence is TGTGCCAGCAGCTCAACTAGCGGGGGGAGCACAGATACGCAGTATTTT.

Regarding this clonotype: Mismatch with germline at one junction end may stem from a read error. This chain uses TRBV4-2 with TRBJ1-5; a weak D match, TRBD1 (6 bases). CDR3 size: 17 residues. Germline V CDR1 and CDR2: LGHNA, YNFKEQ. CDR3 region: CASNQDPDGGTTRPQHF. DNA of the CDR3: TGTGCCAGCAACCAAGATCCGGACGGGGGCACAACTCGGCCCCAGCATTTT.

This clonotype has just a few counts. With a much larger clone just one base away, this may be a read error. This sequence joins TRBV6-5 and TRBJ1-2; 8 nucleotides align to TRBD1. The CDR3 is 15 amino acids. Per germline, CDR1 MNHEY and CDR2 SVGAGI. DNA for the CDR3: TGTGCCAGCAGTTACTACGGACAGGGAAACTATGGCCACACCTTC. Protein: CASSYYGQGNYGHTF.

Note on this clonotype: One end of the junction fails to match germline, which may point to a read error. The CDR3 protein is CASSLAPKDRTSGANVLTF. DNA for the CDR3: TGTGCCAGCAGTTTAGCTCCAAAGGACAGGACCTCTGGGGCCAACGTCCTGACTTTC. The rearrangement joins TRBV11-2 to TRBJ2-6; TRBD1 aligns across 7 bases. The CDR3 extends over 19 amino acids. Germline assignment: CDR1 SGHAT and CDR2 FQNNGV. Drawing the rest from reference TRBV11-2 and TRBJ2-6, the complete variable domain is EAGVAQSPRYKIIEKRQSVAFWCNPISGHATLYWYQQILGQGPKLLIQFQNNGVVDDSQLPKDRFSAERLKGVDSTLKIQPAKLEDSAVYLCASSLAPKDRTSGANVLTFGAGSRLTVL.

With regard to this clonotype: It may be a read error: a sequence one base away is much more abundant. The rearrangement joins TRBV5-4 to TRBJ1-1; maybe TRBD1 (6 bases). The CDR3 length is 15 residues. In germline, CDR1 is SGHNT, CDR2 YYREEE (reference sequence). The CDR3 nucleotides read TGTGCCAGCAGCTCAGGGACAATGAGGAACACTGAAGGTTTCTTT. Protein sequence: CASSSGTMRNTEGFF. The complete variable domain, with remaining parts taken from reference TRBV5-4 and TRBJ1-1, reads ETGVTQSPTHLIKTRGQQVTLRCSSQSGHNTVSWYQQALGQGPQFIFQYYREEENGRGNFPPRFSGLQFPNYSSELNVNALELDDSALYLCASSSGTMRNTEGFFGQGTRLTVV.

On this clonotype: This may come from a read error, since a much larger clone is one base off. For the CDR3, the DNA is TGTGCCAGCAGTGGGCGGGGGCATAGATACAATGAGCAGTTCTTC. It codes for CASSGRGHRYNEQFF. The rearrangement uses TRBV6-1 and TRBJ2-1, with D possibly matching TRBD2 (7 bases). Germline CDR1 is MNHNS and CDR2 is SASEGT. Trimming shortened V by 4 bases and J by 4 bases, and 14 bases separated the two germline ends. The CDR3 totals 15 residues.

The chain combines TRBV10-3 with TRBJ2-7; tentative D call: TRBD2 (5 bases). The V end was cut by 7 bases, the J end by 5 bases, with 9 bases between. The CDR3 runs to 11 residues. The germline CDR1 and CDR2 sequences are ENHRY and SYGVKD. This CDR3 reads CAIMDSDEQYF. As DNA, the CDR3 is TGTGCCATCATGGATAGCGACGAGCAGTACTTC.

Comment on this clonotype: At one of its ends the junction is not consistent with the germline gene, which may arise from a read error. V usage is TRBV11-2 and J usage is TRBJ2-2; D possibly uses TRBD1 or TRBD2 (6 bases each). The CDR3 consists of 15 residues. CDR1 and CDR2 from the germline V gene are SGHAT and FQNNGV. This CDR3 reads CASSAGHGLTGELFF. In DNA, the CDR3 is TGTGCCAGCAGCGCGGGACACGGACTTACCGGGGAACTGTTTTTT.

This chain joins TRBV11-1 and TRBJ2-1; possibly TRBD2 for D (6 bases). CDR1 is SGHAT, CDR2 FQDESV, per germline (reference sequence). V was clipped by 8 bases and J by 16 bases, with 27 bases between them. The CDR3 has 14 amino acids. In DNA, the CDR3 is TGTGCCAGCGTCGTTTACGGGACCGGGGGTGAGCGATTCTTC. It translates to CASVVYGTGGERFF.

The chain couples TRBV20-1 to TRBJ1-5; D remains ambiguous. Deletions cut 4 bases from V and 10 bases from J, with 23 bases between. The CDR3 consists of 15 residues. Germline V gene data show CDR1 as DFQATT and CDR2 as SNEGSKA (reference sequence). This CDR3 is CSAIVSLESIQPQHF. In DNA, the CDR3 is TGCAGTGCTATAGTCTCTTTGGAGAGTATTCAACCCCAGCATTTT.

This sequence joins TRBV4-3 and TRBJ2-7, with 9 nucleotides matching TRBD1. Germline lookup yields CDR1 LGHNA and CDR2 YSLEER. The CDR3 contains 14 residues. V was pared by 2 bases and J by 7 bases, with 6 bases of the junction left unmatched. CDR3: CASSQLDRGDEQYF. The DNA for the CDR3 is TGCGCCAGCAGCCAACTTGACAGGGGGGATGAGCAGTACTTC.

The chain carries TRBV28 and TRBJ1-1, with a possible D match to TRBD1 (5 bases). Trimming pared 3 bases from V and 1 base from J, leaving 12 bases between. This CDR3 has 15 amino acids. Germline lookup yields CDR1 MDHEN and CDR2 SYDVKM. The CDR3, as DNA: TGTGCCAGCAGTTTTCCAGGGTTCCAGAACACTGAAGCTTTCTTT. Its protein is CASSFPGFQNTEAFF.